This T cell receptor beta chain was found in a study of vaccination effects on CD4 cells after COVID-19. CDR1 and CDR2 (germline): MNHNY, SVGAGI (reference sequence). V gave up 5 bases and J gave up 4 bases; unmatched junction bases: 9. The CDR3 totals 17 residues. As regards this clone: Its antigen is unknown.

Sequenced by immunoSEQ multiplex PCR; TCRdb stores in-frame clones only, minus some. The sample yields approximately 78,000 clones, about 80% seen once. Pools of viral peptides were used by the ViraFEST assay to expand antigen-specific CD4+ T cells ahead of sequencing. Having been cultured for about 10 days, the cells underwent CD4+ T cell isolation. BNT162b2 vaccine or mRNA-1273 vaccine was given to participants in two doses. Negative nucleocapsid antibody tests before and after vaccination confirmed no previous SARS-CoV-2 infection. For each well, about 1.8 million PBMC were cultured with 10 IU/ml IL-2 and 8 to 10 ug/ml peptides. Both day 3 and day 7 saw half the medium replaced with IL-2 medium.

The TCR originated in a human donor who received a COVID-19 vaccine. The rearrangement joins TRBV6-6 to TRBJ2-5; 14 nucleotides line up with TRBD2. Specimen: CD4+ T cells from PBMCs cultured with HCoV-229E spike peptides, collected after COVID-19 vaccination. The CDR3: CASSPRTSGGSIETQYF. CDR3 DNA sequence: TGTGCCAGCAGTCCACGGACTAGCGGGGGGTCGATAGAGACCCAGTACTTC.